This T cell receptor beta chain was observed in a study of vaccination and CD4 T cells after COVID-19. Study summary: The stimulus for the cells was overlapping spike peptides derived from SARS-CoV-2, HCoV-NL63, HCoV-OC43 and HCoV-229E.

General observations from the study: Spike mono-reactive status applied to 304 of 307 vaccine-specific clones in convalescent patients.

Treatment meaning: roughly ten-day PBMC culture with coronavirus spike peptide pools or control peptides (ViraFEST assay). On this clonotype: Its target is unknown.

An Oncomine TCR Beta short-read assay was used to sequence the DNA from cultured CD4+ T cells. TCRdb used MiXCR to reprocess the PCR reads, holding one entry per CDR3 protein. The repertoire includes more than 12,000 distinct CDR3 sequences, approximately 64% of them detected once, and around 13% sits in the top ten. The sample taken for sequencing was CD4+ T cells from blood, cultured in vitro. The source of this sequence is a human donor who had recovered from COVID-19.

The CDR3 protein is CASSYYSFDSKSYGYTF. CDR3 nucleotide sequence: TGTGCCAGCAGTTACTACTCCTTCGACAGCAAGAGCTATGGCTACACCTTC. The chain joins TRBV28 to TRBJ1-2; D is possibly TRBD1 (5 bases). The ends were cut back, 4 bases at V and 4 bases at J, with 22 bases in the middle. CDR3 length: 17 residues. Germline V gene sequence: CDR1 MDHEN, CDR2 SYDVKM.